This TCR beta chain was recovered during a study of T cell responses to AZD1222 COVID-19 vaccine. General study results and limits: Females made up more of the donors, who were largely white British, and clonal diversity may have come out too low.

The CDR3 is made up of 18 amino acids. With 0 bases clipped from V and 2 bases from J, the junction kept 5 bases outside the gene matches. CDR1 is SGHTA, CDR2 FQGTGA, per germline. Pooling covered second doses at about 4 or about 12 weeks. Using immunoSEQ multiplex PCR, the repertoire was profiled, and TCRdb retains in-frame clones only, with some absent. The sample has 95,000 to 100,000 clones; about 81% are singletons. A note on this clone: What it recognizes is unknown.

The starting material was peripheral blood, obtained 28 days after the second AZD1222 dose. The rearrangement uses TRBV7-3 and TRBJ2-3; TRBD2 agrees at 13 bases. The sequence came from an adult who received the AZD1222 COVID-19 vaccine. DNA of the CDR3: TGTGCCAGCAGCTTAACCGGACTAGCGGGGGACATCACAGATACGCAGTATTTT. As protein: CASSLTGLAGDITDTQYF.